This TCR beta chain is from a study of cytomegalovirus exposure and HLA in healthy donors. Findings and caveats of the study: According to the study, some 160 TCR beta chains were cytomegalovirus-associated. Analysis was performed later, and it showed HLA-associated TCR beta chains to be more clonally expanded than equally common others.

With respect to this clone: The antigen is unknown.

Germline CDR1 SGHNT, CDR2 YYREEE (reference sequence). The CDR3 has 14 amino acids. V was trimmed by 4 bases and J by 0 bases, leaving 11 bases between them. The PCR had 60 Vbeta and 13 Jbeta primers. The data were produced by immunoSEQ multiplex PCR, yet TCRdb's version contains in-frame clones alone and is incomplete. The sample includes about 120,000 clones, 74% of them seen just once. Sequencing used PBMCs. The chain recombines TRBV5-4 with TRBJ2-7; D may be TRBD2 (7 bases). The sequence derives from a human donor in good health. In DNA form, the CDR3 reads TGTGCCAGCAGCCCTAGGGGGGGCTCCTACGAGCAGTACTTC. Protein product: CASSPRGGSYEQYF.